The clone carrying this TCR beta chain was seen a handful of times. Antigen specificity is unknown. Tagging with unique molecular identifiers was a feature of the TCR beta cDNA libraries. MiXCR, run by TCRdb on the PCR reads, gives a single entry per CDR3 protein. The table lists roughly 430,000 distinct CDR3 sequences, approximately 42% of them singletons. This entry comes from a study of post-analysis software for immune sequencing data. Points from the study as a whole: Five or six TRBV segments appeared more often in patients than in controls, and TRBV5-6, TRBV5-1 and TRBV20-1 were among these.

Trimming removed 3 bases from V and 7 bases from J; junction bases left unmatched: 6. From germline, CDR1 is SGDLS and CDR2 YYNGEE. The CDR3 is 13 residues long. The rearrangement uses TRBV9 and TRBJ1-2, with 7 bases matching TRBD1. Material: blood. This receptor was taken from a girl aged 2 to 10 with multiple sclerosis. The DNA of the CDR3 is TGTGCCAGCAGCGGACAGGGTCTCTCTGGCTACACCTTC. It specifies CASSGQGLSGYTF.